This T cell receptor beta chain came from a study of neurological immune-mediated disorders. This clonotype was counted at least ten times. TCRdb called the 5' RACE reads again in MiXCR, with one record for every CDR3 protein. The table records approximately 40,000 distinct CDR3 sequences, 9.5% to 15% of them present only once. The sequenced sample consisted of PBMCs. This receptor was identified in a female donor in good health.

The CDR3 sequence is CSARYRGLYEQYF. The CDR3 DNA reads as TGCAGTGCTAGATACAGGGGGCTGTACGAGCAGTACTTC. The V and J genes are TRBV20-1 and TRBJ2-7; TRBD1 aligns across 9 bases. Trimming at V came to 2 bases and at J to 4 bases, leaving 3 bases not matched to a gene. CDR3 length: 13 amino acids. Germline V gene sequence: CDR1 DFQATT, CDR2 SNEGSKA (reference sequence).